This record concerns one T cell receptor (beta chain) sequence. Its antigen remains unknown. The data were obtained in a study of T cells in narcolepsy. Study context: Enrolled donors included narcolepsy type 1 or type 2 patients and healthy controls.

Sequenced by immunoSEQ multiplex PCR; TCRdb stores in-frame clones only, minus some. The sample holds around 31,000 clones; around 83% are singletons and the top ten take approximately 2.5%. Overall study findings and caveats: Healthy controls reportedly lacked the autoreactive clonotypes serially found in patients' blood. Comparing one patient's CSF and blood CD4+ clonotypes highlighted HCRT- and TRIB2-specific autoreactive clonotypes.

Between the trimmed V and J ends, which lost 1 base and 9 bases, there was a span of 13 bases. Germline V gene data show CDR1 as MNHNS and CDR2 as SASEGT. The CDR3 is 15 amino acids. The clonotype was recovered from a human donor with narcolepsy. The J gene is TRBJ1-6, the V gene TRBV6-1; D not resolved. The sequencing sample was made of CD45RA- memory CD4+ T cells from PBMCs. The CDR3 nucleotides are TGTGCCAGCAGTGAAGTCCCCTTATATCCTTCACCCCTCCACTTT. Translating it yields CASSEVPLYPSPLHF.